These 6 T cell receptor beta chains came from one sample sequenced in a study of PD-1 blockade in classical Hodgkin lymphoma (TCRdb year 2020). The sample's time point label is to be understood as: cycle 4 day 1 (C4D1), after five to seven weeks of nivolumab. Relapse after autologous stem cell transplantation had occurred in all trial patients, and cohorts A, B and C were distinguished by prior brentuximab vedotin exposure. Library method: the immunoSEQ multiplex PCR assay. In its TCRdb copy, this immuneACCESS table keeps in-frame sequences only and misses some clones. Where compared with another copy, unresolved V genes explain less than half of these, and the others have no known cause. The sample profile shows around 20,000 clones; 80% of them were found once. The leading ten clones occupy under 25% of the sample. The sample here was peripheral blood mononuclear cells (PBMCs), taken before the fourth cycle of nivolumab. The receptors come from a human donor with classical Hodgkin lymphoma.

The rearrangement links TRBV7-2 to TRBJ2-5; TRBD2 is a possible D gene (5 bases). Trimming took off 2 bases at V and 10 bases at J, with 14 bases between the two ends. There are 13 residues in the CDR3. Germline-derived CDR1 and CDR2 are SGHTA and FQGNSA. DNA of the CDR3: TGTGCCAGCAGCTTATTGGGCTCGGGGATCCAGTACTTC. It is translated as CASSLLGSGIQYF.

The V and J genes are TRBV28 and TRBJ2-5; no clear D gene. Germline loops: CDR1 MDHEN, CDR2 SYDVKM. This CDR3 region has 11 residues. V was clipped by 8 bases and J by 5 bases, with 9 bases between them. The CDR3 DNA reads TGTGCCAGCCTCTATTGGGAGACCCAGTACTTC. It codes for CASLYWETQYF.

This clone has a handful of counts. DNA of the CDR3: TGTGCCAGCAGCTTAGGGCTCGGGACACCGTACGAGCAGTACGTC. It yields the protein CASSLGLGTPYEQYV. The V and J genes are TRBV11-2 and TRBJ2-7; D is possibly TRBD1 (6 bases). The germline gives CDR1 SGHAT, CDR2 FQNNGV. The CDR3 extends over 15 amino acids. The V and J ends lost 1 base and 4 bases respectively, with 14 bases between them.

The V and J genes are TRBV30 and TRBJ2-4; the D gene is possibly TRBD1 (6 bases). Per germline, CDR1 GTSNPN and CDR2 SVGIG (reference sequence). The CDR3 loop spans 14 amino acids. With 7 bases removed from V and 6 bases from J, the gap between germline ends came to 19 bases. The CDR3: CASFSGRGGNIQYF. CDR3 sequence (DNA): TGTGCCTCTTTCTCGGGCCGAGGGGGAAACATTCAGTACTTC.

The J gene is TRBJ2-7, the V gene TRBV28, with 8 bases fitting TRBD1. V gave up 3 bases and J gave up 3 bases; unmatched junction bases: 13. The length of the CDR3 is 17 residues. The germline V gene has CDR1 MDHEN and CDR2 SYDVKM. The chain's CDR3 is CASSFSGQGIGVYEQYV. The CDR3 DNA follows: TGTGCCAGCAGTTTCTCCGGACAGGGAATCGGCGTCTACGAGCAGTACGTC.

The sample holds one count of this clone. The rearrangement links TRBV6-1 to TRBJ2-6; 8 bases are a match to TRBD1. This CDR3 region has 16 residues. CDR1 MNHNS and CDR2 SASEGT come from the germline V gene. Unmatched junction bases numbered 2, after V lost 4 bases and J lost 0 bases. CDR3 region: CASSAGGLSGANVLTF. The CDR3 bases are TGTGCCAGCAGTGCAGGGGGCCTCTCTGGGGCCAACGTCCTGACTTTC.